The 18 T cell receptor beta chains in this list originate from one sample, sequenced in a study of T cells after posttransplantation cyclophosphamide. A marrow graft followed busulfan-fludarabine conditioning, with cyclophosphamide on days +3 and +4. Sequenced by immunoSEQ multiplex PCR; TCRdb stores in-frame clones only, minus some. This sample carries just over 6,500 clones, more than 65% of them seen once, and the ten largest clones take 20%. Sequencing used PBMCs, obtained after allogeneic stem cell transplant with posttransplant cyclophosphamide. The origin of the receptors is a female patient in her 50s who received an allogeneic stem cell transplant from a related donor, was CMV-positive, and had no GVHD. Some T cells may have originated in the graft donor.

The chain is built from TRBV6-5 and TRBJ2-2; D is uncertain. The germline CDR1 and CDR2 sequences are MNHEY and SVGAGI. The CDR3 has 14 amino acids. V was shortened by 8 bases and J by 1 base, with 11 bases between the two germline ends. CDR3 region: CASGRTRNTGELFF. In DNA, the CDR3 is TGTGCCAGCGGTAGAACGCGGAACACCGGGGAGCTGTTTTTT.

This clone was seen a single time. The rearrangement uses TRBV5-6 and TRBJ1-2; D gene unclear. Germline CDR1 is SGHDT and CDR2 is YYEEEE. Trimming cost V 0 bases and J 5 bases, with 14 bases left between them. This CDR3 has 15 residues. CDR3 in amino acids: CASSLGWRNRYGYTF. The DNA of the CDR3 is TGTGCCAGCAGCTTGGGTTGGAGAAACCGGTATGGCTACACCTTC.

This chain links TRBV6-1 with TRBJ2-3, with TRBD2 matching 7 bases. The J segment lost 2 bases and the V segment lost 1 base, leaving 9 bases of the junction unmatched. CDR3 length: 17 amino acids. The germline V gene has CDR1 MNHNS and CDR2 SASEGT. In nucleotides, the CDR3 is TGTGCCAGCAGTGAAGAGGGCGGGAGCGTCCCCACAGATACGCAGTATTTT. This encodes CASSEEGGSVPTDTQYF.

This chain connects TRBV6-1 to TRBJ2-7, with TRBD1 identical over 11 bases. The germline V gene encodes CDR1 MNHNS and CDR2 SASEGT. After removal of 6 bases from V and 6 bases from J, the junction contained 10 bases not matched to a gene. This CDR3 is 15 amino acids long. The CDR3 coding sequence is TGTGCCAGCAGGAGAGATCCGGGACAGGGGGTCGAGCAGTACTTC. This gives the protein CASRRDPGQGVEQYF.

In this sample, this clone turned up a few times. The genes are TRBV30 and TRBJ2-2; TRBD2 is a possible D gene (6 bases). The CDR3 is made up of 15 amino acids. The V gene's germline CDR1 is GTSNPN and CDR2 SVGIG (reference sequence). V gave up 4 bases and J gave up 4 bases, with 16 bases separating them. The CDR3 protein is CAWTRGSPSTGELFF. DNA for the CDR3: TGTGCCTGGACCCGGGGGTCCCCGAGCACCGGGGAGCTGTTTTTT.

CDR3 sequence (DNA): TGCGCCAGCAGCTTGTCAGTCATGAACACTGAAGCTTTCTTT. This encodes CASSLSVMNTEAFF. The chain is built from TRBV5-1 and TRBJ1-1; no firm D call. Germline V gene data show CDR1 as SGHRS and CDR2 as YFSETQ. Deletions cut 1 base from V and 0 bases from J, with 7 bases between. The CDR3 has 14 residues.

The chain joins TRBV5-1 to TRBJ1-2; 8 bases align to TRBD1. Losses at the gene ends were 0 bases for V and 6 bases for J; bases not matched to a gene: 7. The CDR3 has 15 amino acids. The germline V gene encodes CDR1 SGHRS and CDR2 YFSETQ. The CDR3 is CASSLAAGGADGYTF. DNA for the CDR3: TGCGCCAGCAGCTTGGCCGCAGGGGGCGCGGATGGCTACACCTTC.

The CDR3: CSVEAPGGAGTGELFF. The CDR3 DNA is TGCAGCGTTGAAGCCCCAGGGGGCGCAGGCACCGGGGAGCTGTTTTTT. The rearrangement uses TRBV29-1 and TRBJ2-2; 8 bases match TRBD1. Germline V lookup: CDR1 SQVTM, CDR2 ANQGSEA. J lost 4 bases, V lost 1 base, and 8 bases had no gene match. This CDR3 is 16 amino acids long.

The chain employs TRBV5-4 and TRBJ2-7; possible D gene TRBD1, 6 bases. From germline, CDR1 is SGHNT and CDR2 YYREEE (reference sequence). V lost 4 bases to trimming and J lost 6 bases, with 23 bases between them. The CDR3 extends over 16 amino acids. The CDR3 sequence is CASSATRGTGLGEQYF. The CDR3 DNA sequence: TGTGCCAGCAGCGCCACTCGGGGCACAGGGCTAGGCGAGCAGTACTTC.

V gene TRBV2 combines with J gene TRBJ2-7, with a possible D match to TRBD1 (5 bases). Trimming removed 4 bases from V and 6 bases from J, with 10 bases in between. Germline V gene sequence: CDR1 SNHLY, CDR2 FYNNEI. The CDR3 totals 12 residues. The CDR3 region has the DNA TGTGCCAGCAGTGCCCAGGGCGGCGAGCAGTACTTC. Amino acids: CASSAQGGEQYF.

The chain combines TRBV6-1 with TRBJ2-5; TRBD1 might be the D (6 bases). Deletions cut 5 bases from V and 5 bases from J, with 18 bases between. Germline assignment: CDR1 MNHNS and CDR2 SASEGT. This CDR3 spans 15 amino acids. CDR3 bases: TGTGCCAGCAGTCCGACTCAGGGGATCGGGGAGACCCAGTACTTC. It codes for CASSPTQGIGETQYF.

The V gene is TRBV5-1, the J gene TRBJ1-4; D uncertain. The CDR3 loop spans 15 amino acids. The germline V gene has CDR1 SGHRS and CDR2 YFSETQ. Trimming removed 4 bases from V and 0 bases from J, with 10 bases in between. CDR3 loop: CASSLNPATNEKLFF. In DNA form, the CDR3 reads TGCGCCAGCAGCCTTAACCCAGCAACTAATGAAAAACTGTTTTTT.

The rearrangement joins TRBV7-6 to TRBJ1-2, with 12 nucleotides matching TRBD1. The CDR3 is made up of 14 amino acids. V lost 5 bases and J lost 4; bases outside the gene matches: 2. Per the germline V gene, CDR1 is SGHVS and CDR2 is FNYEAQ. The CDR3 sequence: CASSPGQGAYGYTF. The CDR3 DNA follows: TGTGCCAGCAGCCCGGGACAGGGGGCCTATGGCTACACCTTC. The full variable domain, rest sourced from reference TRBV7-6 and TRBJ1-2, is GAGVSQSPRYKVTKRGQDVALRCDPISGHVSLYWYRQALGQGPEFLTYFNYEAQQDKSGLPNDRFSAERPEGSISTLTIQRTEQRDSAMYRCASSPGQGAYGYTFGSGTRLTVV.

The chain uses TRBV27 and TRBJ2-7; no definite D call. The CDR3 has 11 amino acids. Per the germline V gene, CDR1 is MNHEY and CDR2 is SMNVEV (reference sequence). The V end was cut by 3 bases, the J end by 3 bases, with 3 bases between. CDR3: CASSFGYEQYF. Here the CDR3 DNA reads TGTGCCAGCAGTTTCGGCTACGAGCAGTACTTC.

The chain has TRBV27 and TRBJ1-5; the D gene is possibly TRBD1 (6 bases). Trimming pared 5 bases from V and 4 bases from J, leaving 18 bases between. The CDR3 has 16 amino acids. Germline loops: CDR1 MNHEY, CDR2 SMNVEV (reference sequence). CDR3: CASSPLRGALNQPQHF. CDR3 nucleotides: TGTGCCAGCAGTCCTTTGCGGGGGGCATTGAATCAGCCCCAGCATTTT.

This clone was recorded only once. The rearrangement joins TRBV5-6 to TRBJ2-2, with TRBD1 matching 7 bases. The germline gives CDR1 SGHDT, CDR2 YYEEEE. CDR3 size: 17 residues. The V segment lost 4 bases and the J segment 0 bases; nucleotides outside the gene matches: 9. The CDR3 reads CASSPPLGTANTGELFF. DNA for the CDR3: TGTGCCAGCAGCCCACCCCTGGGGACAGCGAACACCGGGGAGCTGTTTTTT. The full variable domain, rest sourced from reference TRBV5-6 and TRBJ2-2, is DAGVTQSPTHLIKTRGQQVTLRCSPKSGHDTVSWYQQALGQGPQFIFQYYEEEERQRGNFPDRFSGHQFPNYSSELNVNALLLGDSALYLCASSPPLGTANTGELFFGEGSRLTVL.

The chain combines TRBV5-1 with TRBJ2-5; D not certain. The CDR3 runs 13 residues. The germline V and J ends were trimmed by 0 bases and 2 bases, with 5 bases remaining between them. Germline CDR1 SGHRS, CDR2 YFSETQ. The CDR3 protein is CASSLDGQETQYF. As DNA, the CDR3 is TGCGCCAGCAGCTTGGACGGGCAAGAGACCCAGTACTTC.

The rearrangement uses TRBV10-3 and TRBJ2-1; TRBD2 matches 8 bases. V gave up 6 bases and J gave up 8 bases; unmatched junction bases: 6. This CDR3 comprises 13 residues. The V gene's germline CDR1 is ENHRY and CDR2 SYGVKD. In DNA, the CDR3 is TGTGCCATCAGGGGCGGGACTAGTCATGAGCAGTTCTTC. Translated: CAIRGGTSHEQFF.